This TCR beta chain is drawn from a study of cytomegalovirus exposure and HLA in healthy donors. Notes on the study in general: Most TCR beta V segments were productive about 90% or about 30% of the time in an earlier analysis. Available immune exposure information covered CMV serostatus only. Differences between HLA loci emerged in a later analysis of TCR association rates, with DRB1 most and HLA-C fewest. Reports described diagnosis of cytomegalovirus status by the classifier as highly specific and sensitive.

With respect to this clone: What it recognizes is unknown.

V lost 7 bases to trimming and J lost 6 bases, with 25 bases between them. CDR3 length: 16 residues. Germline V gene data show CDR1 as MNHEY and CDR2 as SMNVEV (reference sequence). PCR primers comprised 60 Vbeta and 13 Jbeta primers. Profiling relied on immunoSEQ multiplex PCR, and the TCRdb table lists in-frame clones only, not all of them. The table records 90,000 to 140,000 clones, 75% to 85% of them present only once. This receptor was taken from a man between 18 and 29 years old in good health and CMV-seronegative. Sequencing used PBMCs. The genes are TRBV27 and TRBJ2-7, with D possibly TRBD2 on 9 matching bases. CDR3 loop: CASKQGGSGSYCEQYF. DNA of the CDR3: TGTGCCAGCAAACAGGGGGGTAGCGGGAGTTACTGCGAGCAGTACTTC.